The sequence of this T cell receptor beta chain was determined in a study of blood T cell repertoires in COVID-19. Study-wide context: The United States, Italy and Spain were the sources of the acute and convalescent COVID-19 samples. The analysed material was cDNA or gDNA that came from T cells, B-cell-depleted T cells, or PBMCs.

Produced via immunoSEQ multiplex PCR; TCRdb's table is partial and in-frame only. This sample has roughly 140,000 clones; roughly nine tenths occur once, and the top ten carry 3.5% to 5%. The J segment lost 4 bases and the V segment lost 2 bases, leaving 8 bases of the junction unmatched. Germline V gene lookup returns CDR1 SGHTA and CDR2 FQGNSA. CDR3 length: 18 amino acids. V is TRBV7-2 and J is TRBJ2-7, with TRBD2 identical over 16 bases. The sequenced material came from peripheral blood. This TCR came from a woman aged 55-69 years with active or convalescent COVID-19. CDR3 sequence: CASSLFQGLAGGPYEQYF. In nucleotides, the CDR3 is TGTGCCAGCAGCTTATTTCAGGGACTAGCGGGGGGGCCTTACGAGCAGTACTTC.